Detailed here is one T cell receptor (beta chain). The sample belongs to a study of shared clonotypes between healthy human individuals. Study summary: The study used three CD4 naive, three CD4 memory, two CD8 naive and one CD8 memory plate per donor.

Assay runs were performed at deep level. Measured with immunoSEQ multiplex PCR; TCRdb has only the in-frame clones, and not every one. Of 2 million to 3 million clones listed, over 85% were seen once; the top ten hold approximately 0.36%. V lost 1 base and J lost 0, with 10 bases in between. The CDR3 is made up of 16 amino acids. Germline values: CDR1 MGHRA, CDR2 YSYEKL. The V and J genes are TRBV4-1 and TRBJ1-3; no clear D gene. The receptor was derived from a man between 18 and 29 years old in good health. Some clones in this sample may be carry-over from other donors' samples. The sequenced sample was naive CD4+ T cells from PBMCs. Subset: CD45RA+ positively selected. The DNA for the CDR3 is TGCGCCAGCAGCCAAGTGCCCCGATACTCTGGAAACACCATATATTTT. This encodes CASSQVPRYSGNTIYF.